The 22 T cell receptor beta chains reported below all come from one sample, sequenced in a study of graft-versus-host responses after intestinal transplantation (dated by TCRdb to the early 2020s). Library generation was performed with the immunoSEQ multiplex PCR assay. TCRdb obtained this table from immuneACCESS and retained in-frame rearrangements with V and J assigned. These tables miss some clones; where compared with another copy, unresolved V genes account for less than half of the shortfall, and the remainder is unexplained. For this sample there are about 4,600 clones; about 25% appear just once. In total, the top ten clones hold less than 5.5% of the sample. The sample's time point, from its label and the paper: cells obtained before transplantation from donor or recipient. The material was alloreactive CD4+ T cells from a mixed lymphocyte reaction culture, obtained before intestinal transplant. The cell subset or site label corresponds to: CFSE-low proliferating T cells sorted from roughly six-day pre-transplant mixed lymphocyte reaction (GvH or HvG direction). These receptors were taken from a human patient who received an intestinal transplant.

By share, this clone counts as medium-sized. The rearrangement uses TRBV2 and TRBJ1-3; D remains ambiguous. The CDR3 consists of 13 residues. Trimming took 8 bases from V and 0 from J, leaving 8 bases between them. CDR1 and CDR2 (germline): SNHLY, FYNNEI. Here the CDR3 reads CASPSSSGNTIYF. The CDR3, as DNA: TGTGCCAGCCCTAGTTCCTCTGGAAACACCATATATTTT.

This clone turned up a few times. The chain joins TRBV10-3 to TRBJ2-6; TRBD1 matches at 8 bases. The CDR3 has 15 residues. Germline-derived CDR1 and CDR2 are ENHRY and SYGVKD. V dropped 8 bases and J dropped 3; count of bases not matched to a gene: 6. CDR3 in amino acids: CAIGQGASGANVLTF. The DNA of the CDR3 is TGTGCCATCGGTCAGGGGGCGAGTGGGGCCAACGTCCTGACTTTC.

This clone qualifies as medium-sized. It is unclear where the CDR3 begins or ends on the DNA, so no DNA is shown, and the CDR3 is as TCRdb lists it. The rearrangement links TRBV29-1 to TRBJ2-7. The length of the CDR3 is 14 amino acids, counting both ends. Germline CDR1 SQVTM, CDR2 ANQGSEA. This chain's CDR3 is CSVSVLGTLGEQYF.

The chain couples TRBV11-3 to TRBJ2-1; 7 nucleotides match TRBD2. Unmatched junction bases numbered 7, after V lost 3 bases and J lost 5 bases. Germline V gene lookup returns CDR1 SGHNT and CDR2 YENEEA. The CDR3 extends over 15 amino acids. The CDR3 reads CASSFSTSRHNEQFF. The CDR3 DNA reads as TGTGCCAGCAGCTTCTCGACTAGCAGACACAATGAGCAGTTCTTC.

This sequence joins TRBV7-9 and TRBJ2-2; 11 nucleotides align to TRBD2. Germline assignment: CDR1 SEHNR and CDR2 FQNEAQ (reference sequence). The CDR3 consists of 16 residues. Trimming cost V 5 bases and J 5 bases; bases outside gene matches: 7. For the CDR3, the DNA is TGTGCCAGCAGCCCTACTAGCGGGAGACATACCGGGGAGCTGTTTTTT. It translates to CASSPTSGRHTGELFF. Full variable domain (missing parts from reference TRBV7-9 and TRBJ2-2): DTGVSQNPRHKITKRGQNVTFRCDPISEHNRLYWYRQTLGQGPEFLTYFQNEAQLEKSRLLSDRFSAERPKGSFSTLEIQRTEQGDSAMYLCASSPTSGRHTGELFFGEGSRLTVL.

The CDR3 loop reads CASTKSSSGANVLTF. CDR3 DNA: TGTGCCAGCACCAAATCGTCCTCTGGGGCCAACGTCCTGACTTTC. This sequence joins TRBV27 and TRBJ2-6; D unclear. V was trimmed by 7 bases and J by 0 bases, leaving 10 bases between them. CDR3 length: 15 residues. Germline CDR1 MNHEY, CDR2 SMNVEV (reference sequence).

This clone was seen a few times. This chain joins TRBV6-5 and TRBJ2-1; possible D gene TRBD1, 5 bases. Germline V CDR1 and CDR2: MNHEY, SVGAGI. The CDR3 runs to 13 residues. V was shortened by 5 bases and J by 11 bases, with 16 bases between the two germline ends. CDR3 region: CASSEALGVQQFF. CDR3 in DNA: TGTGCCAGCAGTGAAGCGCTAGGGGTGCAGCAGTTCTTC.

DNA of the CDR3: TGCAGTGCTACTAGCTCCTACGAGCAGTACTTC. This codes for CSATSSYEQYF. This chain joins TRBV20-1 and TRBJ2-7; D not resolved. CDR3 length: 11 amino acids. Germline lookup yields CDR1 DFQATT and CDR2 SNEGSKA (reference sequence). Trimming left V 4 bases short and J 0 bases short, with 4 bases between.

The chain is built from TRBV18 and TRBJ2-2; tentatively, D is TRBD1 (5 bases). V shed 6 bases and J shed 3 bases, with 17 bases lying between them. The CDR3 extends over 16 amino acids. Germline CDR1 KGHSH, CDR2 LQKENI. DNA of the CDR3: TGTGCCAGCTCCAAGGGGCCCTATTGGGACACCGGGGAGCTGTTTTTT. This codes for CASSKGPYWDTGELFF.

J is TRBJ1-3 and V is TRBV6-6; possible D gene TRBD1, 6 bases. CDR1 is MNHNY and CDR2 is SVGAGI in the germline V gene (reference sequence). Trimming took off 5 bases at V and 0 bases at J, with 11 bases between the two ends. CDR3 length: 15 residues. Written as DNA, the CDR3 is TGTGCCAGCAGTCTTCAGGGGCGCTCTGGAAACACCATATATTTT. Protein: CASSLQGRSGNTIYF.

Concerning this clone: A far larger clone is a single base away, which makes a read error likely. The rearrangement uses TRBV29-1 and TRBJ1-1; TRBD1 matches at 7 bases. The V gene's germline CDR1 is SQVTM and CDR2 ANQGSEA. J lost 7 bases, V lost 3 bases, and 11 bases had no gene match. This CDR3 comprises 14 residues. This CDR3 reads CSVDAGGNSGEAFF. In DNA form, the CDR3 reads TGCAGCGTTGATGCAGGGGGGAATTCGGGTGAAGCTTTCTTT.

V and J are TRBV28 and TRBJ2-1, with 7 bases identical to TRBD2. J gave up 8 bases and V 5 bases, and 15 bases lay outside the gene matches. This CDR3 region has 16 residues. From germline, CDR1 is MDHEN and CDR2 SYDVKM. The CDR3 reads CASSPLAAIKVYEQFF. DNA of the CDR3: TGTGCCAGCAGTCCCCTAGCGGCAATAAAGGTTTATGAGCAGTTCTTC.

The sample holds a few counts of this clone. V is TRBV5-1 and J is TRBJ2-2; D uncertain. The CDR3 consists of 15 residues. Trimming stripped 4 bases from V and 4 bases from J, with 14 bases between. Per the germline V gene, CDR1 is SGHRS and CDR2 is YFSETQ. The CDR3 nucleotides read TGCGCCAGCAGCCCAAGGACGCCGAGCACCGGGGAGCTGTTTTTT. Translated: CASSPRTPSTGELFF. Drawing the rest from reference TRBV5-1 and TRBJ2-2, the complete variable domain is KAGVTQTPRYLIKTRGQQVTLSCSPISGHRSVSWYQQTPGQGLQFLFEYFSETQRNKGNFPGRFSGRQFSNSRSEMNVSTLELGDSALYLCASSPRTPSTGELFFGEGSRLTVL.

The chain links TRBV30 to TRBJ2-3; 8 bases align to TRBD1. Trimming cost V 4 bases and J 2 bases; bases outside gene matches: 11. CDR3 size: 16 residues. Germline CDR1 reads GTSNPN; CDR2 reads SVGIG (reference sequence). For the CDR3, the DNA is TGTGCCTGGATGTACCGGGACAGGTTATACACAGATACGCAGTATTTT. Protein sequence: CAWMYRDRLYTDTQYF. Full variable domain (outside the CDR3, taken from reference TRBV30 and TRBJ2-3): SQTIHQWPATLVQPVGSPLSLECTVEGTSNPNLYWYRQAAGRGLQLLFYSVGIGQISSEVPQNLSASRPQDRQFILSSKKLLLSDSGFYLCAWMYRDRLYTDTQYFGPGTRLTVL.

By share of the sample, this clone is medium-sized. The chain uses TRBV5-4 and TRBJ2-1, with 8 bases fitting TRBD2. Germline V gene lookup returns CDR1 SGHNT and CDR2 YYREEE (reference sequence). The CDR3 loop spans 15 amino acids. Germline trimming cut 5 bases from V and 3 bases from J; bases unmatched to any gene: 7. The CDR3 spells CASRLTSGFYNEQFF. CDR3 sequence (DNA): TGTGCCAGCAGACTCACTAGCGGTTTCTACAATGAGCAGTTCTTC.

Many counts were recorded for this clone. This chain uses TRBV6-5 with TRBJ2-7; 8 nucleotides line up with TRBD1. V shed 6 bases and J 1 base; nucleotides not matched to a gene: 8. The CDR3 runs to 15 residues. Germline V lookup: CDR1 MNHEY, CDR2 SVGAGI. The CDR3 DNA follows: TGTGCCAGCAGCGGGGGACAGGAGTTATCCTACGAGCAGTACTTC. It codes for CASSGGQELSYEQYF.

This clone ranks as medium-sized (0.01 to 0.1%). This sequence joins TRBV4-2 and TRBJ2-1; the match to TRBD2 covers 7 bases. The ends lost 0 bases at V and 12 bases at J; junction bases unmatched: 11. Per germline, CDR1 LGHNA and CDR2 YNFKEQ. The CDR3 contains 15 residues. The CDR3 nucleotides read TGTGCCAGCAGCCAAGATCTTGTTGGTGGGGGGGTGCAGTTCTTC. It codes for CASSQDLVGGGVQFF.

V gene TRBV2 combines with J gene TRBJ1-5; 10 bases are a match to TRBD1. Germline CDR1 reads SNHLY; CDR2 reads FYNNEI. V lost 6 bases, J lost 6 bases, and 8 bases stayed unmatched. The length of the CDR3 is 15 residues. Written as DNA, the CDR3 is TGTGCCAGCAGCGCAGACAGGGGGCATGGTCAGCCCCAGCATTTT. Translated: CASSADRGHGQPQHF.

For the CDR3, the DNA is TGTGCCAGTAGTATACAGGCGGATCCCAATCAGCCCCAGCATTTT. Its protein is CASSIQADPNQPQHF. The gene calls are TRBV19 and TRBJ1-5; no firm D call. Germline V CDR1 and CDR2: LNHDA, SQIVND (reference sequence). V gave up 2 bases and J gave up 3 bases, with 11 bases separating them. CDR3 length equals 15 residues.

The CDR3 spells CASSLTGGYEQYF. CDR3 DNA sequence: TGTGCCAGCAGCTTGACAGGAGGTTACGAGCAGTACTTC. The chain employs TRBV5-5 and TRBJ2-7; either TRBD1 or TRBD2 may fit D (5 bases each). Looked up from germline, CDR1 is SGHKS and CDR2 is YYEKEE (reference sequence). CDR3 length equals 13 residues. The V end lost 1 base, the J end lost 4 bases, and 9 bases lay between the germline ends.

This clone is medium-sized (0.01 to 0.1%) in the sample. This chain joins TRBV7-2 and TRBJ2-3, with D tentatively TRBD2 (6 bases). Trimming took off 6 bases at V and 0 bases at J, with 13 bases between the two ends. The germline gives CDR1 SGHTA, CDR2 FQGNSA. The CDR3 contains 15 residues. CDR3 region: CASSRPGVSTDTQYF. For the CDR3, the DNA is TGTGCCAGCAGTCGACCGGGAGTTAGCACAGATACGCAGTATTTT.

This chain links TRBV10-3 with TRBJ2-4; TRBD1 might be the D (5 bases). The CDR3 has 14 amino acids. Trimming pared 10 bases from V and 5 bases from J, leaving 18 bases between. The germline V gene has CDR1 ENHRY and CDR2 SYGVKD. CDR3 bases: TGTGCCACAAGCGACATTCAGGGTGAAAACATTCAGTACTTC. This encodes CATSDIQGENIQYF.